What follows is one T cell receptor beta chain and its context. The antigen remains unidentified. TCRdb independently ran MiXCR on the 5' RACE reads; one entry per CDR3 protein. The sample records 150,000 to 200,000 distinct CDR3 sequences, roughly a third being singletons. Germline assignment: CDR1 LGHNA and CDR2 YNFKEQ. This CDR3 contains 18 residues. V was cut by 0 bases and J by 0 bases, with 12 bases left in between. The data are from a study of T-cell memory formation after mild COVID-19. Study-wide results and limits: CD4+ bias marked clones expanding day 15 to 37, unlike balanced contracting clones.

V and J are TRBV4-2 and TRBJ1-6; TRBD1 might be the D (5 bases). This TCR was sampled from an adult woman who had mild COVID-19 (a few samples of this study predate the infection). Cell type and time point are not known. The sequenced sample consisted of PBMCs or a T cell subset sorted from them (not recorded which). The CDR3 DNA reads TGTGCCAGCAGCCAAGATCCGGGGGGTAGCTCCTATAATTCACCCCTCCACTTT. Translation gives CASSQDPGGSSYNSPLHF.